The 15 T cell receptor beta chains reported below all come from one sample, sequenced in a study of brain T cells in children with intractable seizures. Generated by immunoSEQ multiplex PCR, the TCRdb table keeps only in-frame clones and is missing some. The data contain roughly 120,000 clones, approximately 94% of them singletons. The sequencing used peripheral blood, collected at surgery. These receptors came from a boy under two years old with hemimegalencephaly and intractable seizures.

The chain is built from TRBV27 and TRBJ2-7; no clear D. This CDR3 spans 11 amino acids. Trimming cost V 2 bases and J 4 bases, with 3 bases left between them. Germline CDR1 and CDR2: MNHEY and SMNVEV (reference sequence). CDR3 bases: TGTGCCAGCAGTTTAGGGTACGAGCAGTACTTC. Translation: CASSLGYEQYF.

The chain joins TRBV9 to TRBJ1-4, with 10 bases matching TRBD1. This CDR3 region has 15 residues. Trimming removed 0 bases from V and 13 bases from J; junction bases left unmatched: 9. Germline CDR1 is SGDLS and CDR2 is YYNGEE. This CDR3 is CASSVGRQGAGGLFF. As DNA, the CDR3 is TGTGCCAGCAGCGTAGGACGACAGGGGGCAGGGGGACTGTTTTTT.

The chain combines TRBV28 with TRBJ2-3; TRBD1 matches 11 bases. The V gene's germline CDR1 is MDHEN and CDR2 SYDVKM. J lost 1 base, V lost 2 bases, and 5 bases had no gene match. The CDR3 has 17 amino acids. The CDR3 nucleotides are TGTGCCAGCAGTTTACTGGGGACAGGGGGTGGCACAGATACGCAGTATTTT. Translation: CASSLLGTGGGTDTQYF.

The chain employs TRBV27 and TRBJ2-2, with TRBD1 matching 10 bases. Germline CDR1 and CDR2: MNHEY and SMNVEV (reference sequence). The V segment lost 4 bases and the J segment 2 bases; nucleotides outside the gene matches: 7. CDR3 length equals 17 residues. CDR3 loop: CASSWTGTGANTGELFF. The CDR3 coding sequence is TGTGCCAGCAGTTGGACCGGGACAGGGGCCAACACCGGGGAGCTGTTTTTT.

The rearrangement links TRBV18 to TRBJ2-4, with TRBD2 identical over 12 bases. V shed 2 bases, J shed 8 bases, and the junction held 7 bases outside the gene matches. The CDR3 runs 16 residues. Germline loops: CDR1 KGHSH, CDR2 LQKENI. CDR3 nucleotide sequence: TGTGCCAGCTCACCAAGGCCTAGCGGGAGGGGAGACATTCAGTACTTC. It yields the protein CASSPRPSGRGDIQYF.

This clone appeared a single time. The chain is built from TRBV4-1 and TRBJ1-5; D is undetermined. Germline values: CDR1 MGHRA, CDR2 YSYEKL. The CDR3 spans 17 residues. V was shortened by 1 base and J by 2 bases, with 15 bases between the two germline ends. This CDR3 reads CASSQVALRLGNQPQHF. CDR3 in DNA: TGCGCCAGCAGCCAAGTTGCGCTAAGGTTAGGCAATCAGCCCCAGCATTTT.

This sequence joins TRBV13 and TRBJ2-7; 8 nucleotides agree with TRBD2. V gave up 5 bases and J gave up 9 bases; unmatched junction bases: 12. Looked up from germline, CDR1 is PRHDT and CDR2 is FYEKMQ (reference sequence). The CDR3 runs 14 residues. CDR3 sequence: CASSPPGLVSGQYF. CDR3 DNA: TGTGCCAGCAGCCCGCCGGGACTAGTATCGGGGCAGTACTTC. Variable domain in full (rest from reference TRBV13 and TRBJ2-7): AAGVIQSPRHLIKEKRETATLKCYPIPRHDTVYWYQQGPGQDPQFLISFYEKMQSDKGSIPDRFSAQQFSDYHSELNMSSLELGDSALYFCASSPPGLVSGQYFGPGTRLTVT.

The sample holds one count of this clone. The rearrangement uses TRBV2 and TRBJ2-2; no clear D gene. The CDR3 is 15 amino acids. Per germline, CDR1 SNHLY and CDR2 FYNNEI. Trimming took off 3 bases at V and 0 bases at J, with 8 bases between the two ends. The CDR3 here is CASSDPGPNTGELFF. The CDR3 DNA reads TGTGCCAGCAGTGATCCAGGTCCGAACACCGGGGAGCTGTTTTTT.

The chain combines TRBV5-1 with TRBJ1-4; D gene ambiguous. Germline assignment: CDR1 SGHRS and CDR2 YFSETQ. The CDR3 spans 15 residues. Trimming removed 0 bases from V and 10 bases from J, with 16 bases in between. CDR3 loop: CASSLGGASDAKLFF. For the CDR3, the DNA is TGCGCCAGCAGCTTGGGCGGAGCCTCGGATGCAAAACTGTTTTTT.

The chain carries TRBV4-2 and TRBJ1-2, with D maybe TRBD1 (6 bases). The CDR3 sequence is 19 residues long. Trimming removed 1 base from V and 4 bases from J, with 25 bases in between. The V gene's germline CDR1 is LGHNA and CDR2 YNFKEQ. CDR3 in amino acids: CASSQVIGGRDTWAYGYTF. The CDR3 bases are TGTGCCAGCAGCCAAGTTATCGGGGGGCGCGATACTTGGGCCTATGGCTACACCTTC.

The CDR3 sequence: CAIRQTGDRNGYTF. CDR3 DNA: TGTGCCATCAGGCAAACAGGGGATAGGAATGGCTACACCTTC. This sequence joins TRBV10-3 and TRBJ1-2; 7 bases fit TRBD1. Germline CDR1 and CDR2: ENHRY and SYGVKD. This CDR3 has 14 amino acids. V lost 6 bases to trimming and J lost 6 bases; unmatched junction nucleotides: 10.

The chain carries TRBV6-6 and TRBJ2-3, with 7 positions matching TRBD2. CDR3 length: 15 amino acids. Trimming took 6 bases from V and 2 from J; bases not matched to a gene: 8. Germline V CDR1 and CDR2: MNHNY, SVGAGI (reference sequence). The CDR3 loop is CASSPASGNTDTQYF. In nucleotides, the CDR3 is TGTGCCAGCAGCCCGGCTAGCGGTAACACAGATACGCAGTATTTT.

The gene calls are TRBV2 and TRBJ1-1; D ambiguous. This CDR3 has 15 residues. Trimming removed 3 bases from V and 1 base from J, with 12 bases in between. CDR1 SNHLY and CDR2 FYNNEI come from the germline V gene. CDR3 in amino acids: CASSDGPGPNTEAFF. Here the CDR3 DNA reads TGTGCCAGCAGTGACGGCCCAGGCCCGAACACTGAAGCTTTCTTT. The full variable domain, rest sourced from reference TRBV2 and TRBJ1-1, is EPEVTQTPSHQVTQMGQEVILRCVPISNHLYFYWYRQILGQKVEFLVSFYNNEISEKSEIFDDQFSVERPDGSNFTLKIRSTKLEDSAMYFCASSDGPGPNTEAFFGQGTRLTVV.

This clone appeared once. The chain carries TRBV20-1 and TRBJ1-2; D unresolved. V was shortened by 6 bases and J by 7 bases, with 12 bases between the two germline ends. The CDR3 spans 11 residues. Looked up from germline, CDR1 is DFQATT and CDR2 is SNEGSKA (reference sequence). In DNA, the CDR3 is TGCAGTGCCGAGAGGGAAACTGGCTACACCTTC. This gives the protein CSAERETGYTF.

V gene TRBV7-9 combines with J gene TRBJ2-2; 10 nucleotides align to TRBD1. From germline, CDR1 is SEHNR and CDR2 FQNEAQ (reference sequence). The CDR3 contains 18 residues. Trimming at V came to 3 bases and at J to 0 bases, leaving 7 bases not matched to a gene. CDR3 sequence reads: CASSLFRDRGANTGELFF. CDR3 bases: TGTGCCAGCAGCTTGTTCCGGGACAGGGGCGCGAACACCGGGGAGCTGTTTTTT.